Listed below are T cell receptor beta chains from one sample, sequenced in a study of prognosis after radiotherapy for stage I lung cancer. TCRdb recomputed calls from the multiplex PCR reads with MiXCR, one row per CDR3 protein. The repertoire holds tens of thousands of distinct CDR3 sequences, with about a third as singletons. Specimen: PBMCs, collected before or after stereotactic body radiation therapy (not recorded which). Source of these receptors: a donor aged 50 or older with non-small cell lung cancer. Both conserved end residues are part of each CDR3. Clone size is stated in some rows and not others, as once, few, many or a class when expanded.

cdr3_aa	v_call	j_call	cdr3_length	clone_size
CASSPGLAGEGYEQYF	TRBV18	TRBJ2-7	16	many
CASESSYNSPIHF	TRBV28	TRBJ1-6	13	-
CASSIAGDEQYF	TRBV19	TRBJ2-7	12	many
CASILAYEHYF	TRBV6-1	TRBJ2-7	11	-
CASSGTGAREYNEQFF	TRBV2	TRBJ2-1	16	many
CAWSVLYTDTQYF	TRBV30	TRBJ2-3	13	-
CAWSPGGFQPQHF	TRBV30	TRBJ1-5	13	many
CSAPETLAKNIQYF	TRBV20-1	TRBJ2-4	14	many
CASSPYAGSLHF	TRBV5-5	TRBJ1-6	12	many
CASSLGVLAGAGELFF	TRBV7-8	TRBJ2-2	16	many
CASSLSGGAYNEQFF	TRBV5-1	TRBJ2-1	15	medium-sized
CASSPVTGGNTIYF	TRBV11-2	TRBJ1-3	14	many
CASSPILGAKDTQYF	TRBV6-2/TRBV6-3	TRBJ2-3	15	-
CSIPGGNEQFF	TRBV29-1	TRBJ2-1	11	many
CASSGGTGGREPQHF	TRBV2	TRBJ1-5	15	many
CSVEGGGTGYNEQFF	TRBV29-1	TRBJ2-1	15	few
CASSEGSWGEQFF	TRBV6-1	TRBJ2-1	13	-
CASSFGRVVGGYTF	TRBV5-6	TRBJ1-2	14	many
CASSSLLSAFRQETQYF	TRBV7-2	TRBJ2-5	17	many
CAWSVQGNQPQHF	TRBV30	TRBJ1-5	13	-
CASRPGIAGGAGSYNEQFF	TRBV7-9	TRBJ2-1	19	-
CASSLTGQGSYEQYF	TRBV28	TRBJ2-7	15	many
CASSEKGEENEQFF	TRBV6-1	TRBJ2-1	14	few
CASSLIGLAGGQNEQYF	TRBV27	TRBJ2-7	17	medium-sized
CATSRDFLGTGQEIQYF	TRBV15	TRBJ2-5	17	-
CASSVGGVGRSETQYF	TRBV9	TRBJ2-5	16	many